This is a list of T cell receptor beta chains from one sample in a study of T cell changes during pregnancy in multiple sclerosis. Clones were read by immunoSEQ multiplex PCR, and TCRdb kept only the in-frame ones, dropping some. The sample consists of tens of thousands of clones, 92% of them appearing once. The starting material was peripheral blood, obtained in the second trimester of pregnancy. These TCRs come from a female donor with multiple sclerosis, enrolled in a pregnancy study. The CDR3 runs from the conserved cysteine through the conserved F or W. A D gene is named only where the DNA matches it firmly. Not all rows give a size; the values are once, few, many and, for expanded clones, a class.

j_call: TRBJ2-5; d_call: TRBD1; clone_size: -; cdr3_length: 14; v_call: TRBV19; cdr3_aa: CASSEGQGIETQYF; cdr3_nt: TGTGCCAGTAGTGAGGGACAGGGTATAGAGACCCAGTACTTC
j_call: TRBJ2-3; d_call: -; clone_size: -; cdr3_length: 13; v_call: TRBV7-6; cdr3_aa: CASSLARTDTQYF; cdr3_nt: TGTGCCAGCAGCTTAGCGAGGACAGATACGCAGTATTTT
j_call: TRBJ1-1; d_call: -; clone_size: once; cdr3_length: 11; v_call: TRBV19; cdr3_aa: CASSRGTEAFF; cdr3_nt: TGTGCCAGTAGTCGGGGGACTGAAGCTTTCTTT
j_call: TRBJ2-3; d_call: TRBD2; clone_size: -; cdr3_length: 14; v_call: TRBV18; cdr3_aa: CASSGRAGVDTQYF; cdr3_nt: TGTGCCAGCTCCGGAAGAGCGGGGGTAGATACGCAGTATTTT
j_call: TRBJ2-7; d_call: -; clone_size: -; cdr3_length: 14; v_call: TRBV27; cdr3_aa: CASSLAGRPYEQYF; cdr3_nt: TGTGCCAGCAGTTTAGCGGGACGACCCTACGAGCAGTACTTC
j_call: TRBJ2-3; d_call: -; clone_size: -; cdr3_length: 16; v_call: TRBV9; cdr3_aa: CASSVFRGTSTDTQYF; cdr3_nt: TGTGCCAGCAGCGTATTCCGGGGGACTAGCACAGATACGCAGTATTTT
j_call: TRBJ2-7; d_call: TRBD2; clone_size: -; cdr3_length: 14; v_call: TRBV7-8; cdr3_aa: CASSFSGGSYEQYF; cdr3_nt: TGTGCCAGCAGCTTTAGCGGGGGCTCCTACGAGCAGTACTTC
j_call: TRBJ2-5; d_call: TRBD2; clone_size: -; cdr3_length: 15; v_call: TRBV27; cdr3_aa: CASSLQLASGETQYF; cdr3_nt: TGTGCCAGCAGTTTACAACTAGCGAGCGGAGAGACCCAGTACTTC
j_call: TRBJ1-1; d_call: TRBD1; clone_size: -; cdr3_length: 15; v_call: TRBV18; cdr3_aa: CASSPQRQGVSEAFF; cdr3_nt: TGTGCCAGCTCACCACAGCGACAGGGAGTATCTGAAGCTTTCTTT
j_call: TRBJ2-7; d_call: -; clone_size: -; cdr3_length: 17; v_call: TRBV2; cdr3_aa: CASSERLAGWKSYEQYF; cdr3_nt: TGTGCCAGCAGTGAGCGGTTGGCAGGGTGGAAGTCCTACGAGCAGTACTTC
j_call: TRBJ2-3; d_call: TRBD2; clone_size: -; cdr3_length: 12; v_call: TRBV30; cdr3_aa: CAWSVHGGDQYF; cdr3_nt: TGTGCCTGGAGTGTACACGGGGGGGACCAGTATTTT
j_call: TRBJ1-5; d_call: TRBD1; clone_size: -; cdr3_length: 15; v_call: TRBV5-1; cdr3_aa: CASTPSGGSNQPQHF; cdr3_nt: TGCGCCAGCACCCCTTCAGGGGGGAGCAATCAGCCCCAGCATTTT
j_call: TRBJ1-1; d_call: -; clone_size: -; cdr3_length: 13; v_call: TRBV19; cdr3_aa: CASTTGMETEAFF; cdr3_nt: TGTGCCAGTACCACAGGGATGGAGACTGAAGCTTTCTTT
j_call: TRBJ1-1; d_call: -; clone_size: -; cdr3_length: 14; v_call: TRBV6-5; cdr3_aa: CASSYAQSDTEAFF; cdr3_nt: TGTGCCAGCAGTTACGCACAGTCGGACACTGAAGCTTTCTTT
j_call: TRBJ2-5; d_call: TRBD2; clone_size: once; cdr3_length: 13; v_call: TRBV10-3; cdr3_aa: CATARELGETQYF; cdr3_nt: TGTGCCACCGCGCGGGAGTTGGGAGAGACCCAGTACTTC
j_call: TRBJ2-3; d_call: -; clone_size: -; cdr3_length: 12; v_call: TRBV19; cdr3_aa: CASSIQADTQYF; cdr3_nt: TGTGCCAGTAGTATTCAGGCAGATACGCAGTATTTT
j_call: TRBJ1-6; d_call: -; clone_size: -; cdr3_length: 15; v_call: TRBV19; cdr3_aa: CASRTIGADNSPLHF; cdr3_nt: TGTGCCAGTCGTACCATAGGGGCTGATAATTCACCCCTCCACTTT
j_call: TRBJ1-6; d_call: -; clone_size: -; cdr3_length: 13; v_call: TRBV28; cdr3_aa: CASRPTENSPLHF; cdr3_nt: TGTGCCAGCAGACCAACAGAGAATTCACCCCTCCACTTT
j_call: TRBJ1-2; d_call: TRBD1; clone_size: -; cdr3_length: 12; v_call: TRBV7-9; cdr3_aa: CASGGGDGGYTF; cdr3_nt: TGTGCCTCCGGAGGGGGCGATGGTGGCTACACCTTC
j_call: TRBJ1-2; d_call: -; clone_size: few; cdr3_length: 14; v_call: TRBV19; cdr3_aa: CASTLGALPYGYTF; cdr3_nt: TGTGCCAGTACCTTAGGGGCCCTCCCTTATGGCTACACCTTC
j_call: TRBJ2-5; d_call: -; clone_size: -; cdr3_length: 13; v_call: TRBV6-4; cdr3_aa: CASSPRQGETQYF; cdr3_nt: TGTGCCAGCAGTCCTCGGCAGGGAGAGACCCAGTACTTC
j_call: TRBJ2-3; d_call: -; clone_size: -; cdr3_length: 13; v_call: TRBV19; cdr3_aa: CASSIGVTDTQYF; cdr3_nt: TGTGCCAGTAGTATAGGCGTGACAGATACGCAGTATTTT